These T cell receptor beta chains were read from a single sample in a study of shared clonotypes between healthy human individuals. Libraries were prepared by immunoSEQ multiplex PCR; TCRdb keeps only in-frame clonotypes and omits some of them. This sample carries approximately 720,000 clones, roughly 70% of them seen once, and the ten largest clones take roughly 1.8%. Specimen: memory CD4+ T cells sorted from blood. These receptors were taken from a woman in her 30s in good health. The conserved cysteine and the conserved F or W are not part of the CDR3 here.

CDR3 protein: ASSAGQGAQY; V gene: TRBV6-4; J gene: TRBJ2-3
CDR3 protein: ASGKPRTGASSYNEQF; V gene: TRBV6-7; J gene: TRBJ2-1
CDR3 protein: ASSRSGSPADTQY; V gene: TRBV5-1; J gene: TRBJ2-3
CDR3 protein: ASRRLAGSTDTQY; V gene: TRBV2; J gene: TRBJ2-3
CDR3 protein: ASSPRQSRDREQY; V gene: TRBV19; J gene: TRBJ2-7
CDR3 protein: ASGTRPGATYEQY; V gene: TRBV7-6; J gene: TRBJ2-7
CDR3 protein: ASSLLEGSGELF; V gene: TRBV7-8; J gene: TRBJ2-2
CDR3 protein: ASSLRGDTEAF; V gene: TRBV18; J gene: TRBJ1-1
CDR3 protein: ASSPTSGASTDTQY; V gene: TRBV2; J gene: TRBJ2-3
CDR3 protein: ASSPQGVGEQY; V gene: TRBV19; J gene: TRBJ2-7
CDR3 protein: ASSLAGGTGGFDTQY; V gene: TRBV7-2; J gene: TRBJ2-3
CDR3 protein: ASSPPTGAALGYT; V gene: TRBV18; J gene: TRBJ1-2
CDR3 protein: ASSRSSRETQY; V gene: TRBV5-8; J gene: TRBJ2-5
CDR3 protein: SSQPSGEEGYT; V gene: TRBV29-1; J gene: TRBJ1-2
CDR3 protein: ATNEGPHQPQH; V gene: TRBV10-3; J gene: TRBJ1-5
CDR3 protein: ASRGSTGELF; V gene: TRBV5-1; J gene: TRBJ2-2
CDR3 protein: ASSSSSGFYEQY; V gene: TRBV28; J gene: TRBJ2-7
CDR3 protein: ASSRLAGLSYEQY; V gene: TRBV11-2; J gene: TRBJ2-7
CDR3 protein: ASTLEQY; V gene: TRBV27; J gene: TRBJ2-7
CDR3 protein: ASKGDPSSYNEQF; V gene: TRBV6-1; J gene: TRBJ2-1
CDR3 protein: TSSQFFRQGGGYT; V gene: TRBV1; J gene: TRBJ1-2
CDR3 protein: ASSFRGETQY; V gene: TRBV6-5; J gene: TRBJ2-5
CDR3 protein: ASSLAEVRNEQF; V gene: TRBV7-8; J gene: TRBJ2-1
CDR3 protein: ASSLNPSGSQETQY; V gene: TRBV27; J gene: TRBJ2-5
CDR3 protein: SVTSGVQETQY; V gene: TRBV29-1; J gene: TRBJ2-5
CDR3 protein: ASSPPGSPGNEQY; V gene: TRBV28; J gene: TRBJ2-7
CDR3 protein: ASSQSSSGANVLT; V gene: TRBV16; J gene: TRBJ2-6
CDR3 protein: ASSSKDRDNSPLH; V gene: TRBV6-5; J gene: TRBJ1-6
CDR3 protein: ASSIGQGEAF; V gene: TRBV5-1; J gene: TRBJ1-1
CDR3 protein: AWSHWQGAGQPQH; V gene: TRBV30; J gene: TRBJ1-5
CDR3 protein: SVTLWGSYGYT; V gene: TRBV29-1; J gene: TRBJ1-2
CDR3 protein: ASQTGYTGELF; V gene: TRBV28; J gene: TRBJ2-2
CDR3 protein: ASSLTGANVLT; V gene: TRBV27; J gene: TRBJ2-6
CDR3 protein: ASSRTGEIGYT; V gene: TRBV7-9; J gene: TRBJ1-2
CDR3 protein: AGGPGSYEQY; V gene: TRBV2; J gene: TRBJ2-7
CDR3 protein: ASSLKRQSAF; V gene: TRBV28; J gene: TRBJ1-1
CDR3 protein: ASSFVGGVSTEAF; V gene: TRBV5-1; J gene: TRBJ1-1
CDR3 protein: ASSSGQVRSYEQY; V gene: TRBV28; J gene: TRBJ2-7
CDR3 protein: ASSSQRPYEQY; V gene: TRBV7-9; J gene: TRBJ2-7
CDR3 protein: ASSFISSRSYEQY; V gene: TRBV7-9; J gene: TRBJ2-7
CDR3 protein: ASSFLQNTDTQY; V gene: TRBV11-2; J gene: TRBJ2-3
CDR3 protein: ASSSDRGRPDQPQH; V gene: TRBV7-8; J gene: TRBJ1-5
CDR3 protein: AIRWGENTEAF; V gene: TRBV10-3; J gene: TRBJ1-1
CDR3 protein: ASSSSRGSARDIQY; V gene: TRBV6-5; J gene: TRBJ2-4
CDR3 protein: ASSSTGLGEQF; V gene: TRBV7-8; J gene: TRBJ2-1